The entry that follows covers one T cell receptor beta chain sequence. This sample is part of a study of T cell responses to AZD1222 COVID-19 vaccine. Profiled with immunoSEQ multiplex PCR; TCRdb holds only in-frame clones, not every one. The repertoire holds 150,000 to 200,000 clones, with 80% to 95% as singletons. Trimming at V came to 1 base and at J to 5 bases, leaving 3 bases not matched to a gene. This CDR3 is 15 amino acids long. Per the germline V gene, CDR1 is KGHSH and CDR2 is LQKENI. V gene TRBV18 combines with J gene TRBJ2-1; TRBD2 aligns across 9 bases. The starting material was peripheral blood, obtained on day 0 of AZD1222 vaccination. This receptor was obtained from an adult in good health. CDR3 in amino acids: CASSPQTSGHNEQFF. The DNA of the CDR3 is TGTGCCAGCTCACCACAGACTAGCGGACACAATGAGCAGTTCTTC.